Shown below are 7 T cell receptor beta chains from a single sample sequenced in a study of shared clonotypes between healthy human individuals. Repertoires were generated with immunoSEQ multiplex PCR, while TCRdb's copy carries only in-frame clones and drops some. The sample records 1.4 million or so clones, approximately 98.5% being singletons. Sequenced sample: naive CD4+ T cells sorted from blood. Subset of the sample: CD45RA+ positively selected. These receptors originate from a man in his thirties or forties in good health.

This clone was picked up one time. This chain links TRBV19 with TRBJ2-5, with 8 bases lining up with TRBD1. The germline V gene has CDR1 LNHDA and CDR2 SQIVND (reference sequence). V lost 0 bases, J lost 5 bases, and 5 bases stayed unmatched. The CDR3 runs 15 residues. CDR3 nucleotide sequence: TGTGCCAGTAGTATAGACGGACAGGGAAGGGAGACCCAGTACTTC. Translation: CASSIDGQGRETQYF.

The rearrangement links TRBV15 to TRBJ2-5; the match to TRBD2 covers 7 bases. V shed 0 bases, J shed 5 bases, and the junction held 6 bases outside the gene matches. Germline lookup yields CDR1 LNHNV and CDR2 YYDKDF (reference sequence). CDR3 length: 15 residues. The CDR3 nucleotides read TGTGCCACCAGCAGAGATGCGGGGGTGGTGGAGACCCAGTACTTC. Translated: CATSRDAGVVETQYF. Full variable domain (remainder filled in from reference TRBV15 and TRBJ2-5): DAMVIQNPRYQVTQFGKPVTLSCSQTLNHNVMYWYQQKSSQAPKLLFHYYDKDFNNEADTPDNFQSRRPNTSFCFLDIRSPGLGDTAMYLCATSRDAGVVETQYFGPGTRLLVL.

The J gene is TRBJ2-7, the V gene TRBV9, with 10 bases matching TRBD1. The germline CDR1 and CDR2 sequences are SGDLS and YYNGEE. Losses at the gene ends were 0 bases for V and 2 bases for J; bases not matched to a gene: 2. The CDR3 covers 15 residues. The CDR3 DNA reads as TGTGCCAGCAGCGTAGATGGGACAGGGGCCTACGAGCAGTACTTC. The encoded protein is CASSVDGTGAYEQYF.

The V gene is TRBV5-1, the J gene TRBJ1-2; D gene unclear. CDR1 and CDR2 from the germline V gene are SGHRS and YFSETQ. Trimming left V 0 bases short and J 4 bases short, with 13 bases between. This CDR3 has 15 residues. The CDR3 is CASSLAPRYSYGYTF. The CDR3 DNA is TGCGCCAGCAGCTTGGCCCCCAGGTACAGCTATGGCTACACCTTC.

The chain carries TRBV7-9 and TRBJ2-7, with TRBD2 matching over 7 bases. This CDR3 contains 15 residues. Unmatched junction bases numbered 9, after V lost 5 bases and J lost 2 bases. The V gene's germline CDR1 is SEHNR and CDR2 FQNEAQ (reference sequence). The CDR3 reads CASSPFEAGAYEQYF. CDR3 DNA: TGTGCCAGCAGCCCCTTCGAGGCGGGGGCCTACGAGCAGTACTTC.

DNA for the CDR3: TGTGCCAGTAGTAGGGGGGAGCGAGTGGGGAATCAGCCCCAGCATTTT. Its translation: CASSRGERVGNQPQHF. The chain carries TRBV19 and TRBJ1-5, with D tentatively TRBD1 (5 bases). There are 16 residues in the CDR3. Per the germline V gene, CDR1 is LNHDA and CDR2 is SQIVND (reference sequence). Trimming stripped 4 bases from V and 4 bases from J, with 17 bases between.

A word on this clone: At one of its ends the junction is not consistent with the germline gene, which may arise from a read error. The chain joins TRBV7-9 to TRBJ1-1; D remains ambiguous. From germline, CDR1 is SEHNR and CDR2 FQNEAQ (reference sequence). The CDR3 consists of 12 residues. For the CDR3, the DNA is TGTGCCAGCAGCCACGGAGGGCCTGAGGCTTTCTTT. Protein product: CASSHGGPEAFF.